This TCR beta chain was sequenced during a study of T cells in Graves' hyperthyroidism and ophthalmopathy. About the research overall: Any treatment followed the collection of peripheral blood at initial diagnosis. Regarding the study as a whole: Most expanded thyroid clonotypes above 0.001 also appeared in blood.

RNA transcripts yielded amplified TCR beta CDR3 regions. The HTBI set primed first-round TCR CDR3 RT-PCR. MiXCR, run by TCRdb on the multiplex PCR reads, gives a single entry per CDR3 protein. The top ten hold roughly 7.1% of the sample, which has fewer than 650,000 distinct CDR3 sequences, approximately 15% seen once. With duration under 3 months, ophthalmopathy was active: Clinical Activity Score at least 3, NOSPECS at least 4. V lost 4 bases, J lost 5 bases, and 17 bases lay in between. From germline, CDR1 is SNHLY and CDR2 FYNNEI. The CDR3 runs 16 residues. Points on this clonotype: Its antigen is not known. A much larger clone lies a single base off, so this may be a read error.

Input material: blood. The chain combines TRBV2 with TRBJ2-2; possibly TRBD1 for D (7 bases). The origin of this receptor is a woman aged 18-29 years with Graves' ophthalmopathy. Here the CDR3 DNA reads TGTGCCAGCAGTGGCCCCAGGGGGGAGTCGACCGGGGAGCTGTTTTTT. Residues: CASSGPRGESTGELFF. Filled out from reference TRBV2 and TRBJ2-2, the complete variable domain reads EPEVTQTPSHQVTQMGQEVILRCVPISNHLYFYWYRQILGQKVEFLVSFYNNEISEKSEIFDDQFSVERPDGSNFTLKIRSTKLEDSAMYFCASSGPRGESTGELFFGEGSRLTVL.